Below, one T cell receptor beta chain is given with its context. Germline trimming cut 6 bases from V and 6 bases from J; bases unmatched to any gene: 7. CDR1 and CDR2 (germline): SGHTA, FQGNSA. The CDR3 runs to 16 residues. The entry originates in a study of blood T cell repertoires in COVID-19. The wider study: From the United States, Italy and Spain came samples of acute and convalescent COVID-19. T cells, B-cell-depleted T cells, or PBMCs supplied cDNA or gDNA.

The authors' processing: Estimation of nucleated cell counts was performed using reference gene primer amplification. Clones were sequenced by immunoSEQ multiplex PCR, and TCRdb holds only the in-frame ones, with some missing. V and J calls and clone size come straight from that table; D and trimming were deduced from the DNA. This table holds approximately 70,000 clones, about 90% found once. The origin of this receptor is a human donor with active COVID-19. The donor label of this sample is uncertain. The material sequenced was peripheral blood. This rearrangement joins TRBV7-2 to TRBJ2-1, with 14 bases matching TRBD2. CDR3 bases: TGTGCCAGCAGACCGACTAGCGGGAGGGTTAGCAATGAGCAGTTCTTC. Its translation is CASRPTSGRVSNEQFF. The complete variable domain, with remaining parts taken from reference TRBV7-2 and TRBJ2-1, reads GAGVSQSPSNKVTEKGKDVELRCDPISGHTALYWYRQSLGQGLEFLIYFQGNSAPDKSGLPSDRFSAERTGGSVSTLTIQRTQQEDSAVYLCASRPTSGRVSNEQFFGPGTRLTVL.